This entry concerns a single TCR beta chain. Its antigen is not yet known. Per-nucleotide qualities are absent, and no much larger clonotype sits a single base away. High-throughput TCR beta sequencing profiled peripheral blood CD8+ and CD4+ T cells from healthy donors, Susac syndrome patients and multiple sclerosis patients. The multiple sclerosis controls were treatment-naive patients who had stable or active relapsing-remitting disease and met the revised McDonald criteria. Bulk CD8+ and CD4+ T cells were purified by magnetic negative isolation, whereas CD8+ TEMRA cells were enriched by FACS. Blood was drawn into EDTA tubes, processed within 24 hours, and PBMCs were isolated by density gradient centrifugation. PBMCs intended for TCR sequencing were cryopreserved in liquid nitrogen and thawed later in a water bath at 37 degrees C. A purity of at least 90% was achieved for sorted or isolated CD4+, CD8+ and CD8+ TEMRA cells.

From the germline V gene, CDR1 is KGHSH and CDR2 is LQKENI. The trim is 0 bases for V and 12 bases for J, with a gap of 15 bases between the germline ends. There are 14 amino acids in the CDR3, from cysteine to phenylalanine inclusive. CDR3 DNA only is kept here, 42 bases in frame from base 1. RNA was extracted using the RNeasy kit, and roughly 0.45 to 1 microgram was reverse transcribed with random hexamers. The immunoSEQ multiplex PCR assay, which covers 54 Vbeta and 13 Jbeta segments, was used to amplify TCR beta CDR3 regions. To correct PCR amplification bias, a synthetic template baseline was used for both primer optimization and computational correction. The authors processed their data as follows. Reads were annotated to V, D and J genes per IMGT and analyzed with immunoSEQ Analyzer, keeping only productive sequences. Clonality was calculated as one minus the Shannon entropy normalized by log2 of the number of productive unique sequences. For each patient and control, public and private clones were evaluated within the 100 most prevalent clones. A clone was defined as Susac-specific if it was absent from the healthy and MS cohorts, from over a thousand published viral clones and from other ImmuneACCESS disease sequences. The public sequencing data were trimmed at Q25 with fastp and processed into clonotypes with MiXCR by TCRdb, which kept only in-frame beta chains. Rows with one shared CDR3 protein collapse into an entry with the most common genes and DNA. The V and J calls were not made by the authors but by TCRdb's processing. Within this sample are about 200,000 distinct CDR3 sequences, with roughly 95% of them counted one time only. The ten biggest clones cover roughly 0.094% of the sample.

This sample stems from a study of CD8 T cells in Susac syndrome (dated by TCRdb to between 2018 and 2021). In terms of the full investigation: Repertoire sequencing was used to test whether CD8+ T cell activation and differentiation in Susac syndrome was antigen driven.

Results the study describes overall, beyond this receptor: The number of individuals in the TCR sequencing and HLA analysis was acknowledged as relatively small.

Sample: CD4+ T cells from PBMCs. The receptor's source is a human donor with multiple sclerosis. The chain joins TRBV18 to TRBJ2-1, and possibly TRBD2, on 7 matching bases. The CDR3 region: CASSPPAGAKGQFF. The bases read TGTGCCAGCTCACCACCCGCGGGGGCAAAAGGGCAGTTCTTC.